This entry lists 5 T cell receptor beta chains sequenced from one sample in a study of T cell changes during pregnancy in multiple sclerosis. The data were produced by immunoSEQ multiplex PCR, yet TCRdb's version contains in-frame clones alone and is incomplete. The sample has some 70,000 clones; under 95% are singletons. The source material was peripheral blood, sampled in the second trimester of pregnancy. These receptors were obtained from a female donor in good health, enrolled as a control in a pregnancy study.

The J gene is TRBJ2-5, the V gene TRBV6-1; tentative D call: TRBD1 (5 bases). Germline CDR1 and CDR2: MNHNS and SASEGT. Trimming took 6 bases from V and 1 from J, leaving 12 bases between them. The CDR3 contains 14 residues. The CDR3 reads CASRMTVIQETQYF. CDR3 nucleotide sequence: TGTGCCAGCAGAATGACAGTGATCCAAGAGACCCAGTACTTC.

CDR3 sequence (DNA): TGCGCCAGCAGCTTGGTGGGGCGGGAGGGCCAAGAGACCCAGTACTTC. Translated, it gives CASSLVGREGQETQYF. The chain combines TRBV5-1 with TRBJ2-5; 9 bases map to TRBD2. CDR3 length: 16 amino acids. Germline V gene data show CDR1 as SGHRS and CDR2 as YFSETQ. J lost 1 base, V lost 0 bases, and 4 bases had no gene match.

The chain has TRBV6-1 and TRBJ2-2, with 7 bases that match TRBD1. The CDR3 length is 15 residues. CDR1 MNHNS and CDR2 SASEGT come from the germline V gene. The trim removed 8 bases at V and 3 bases at J, leaving 9 bases unmatched. The CDR3 region is CASDIQGPDTGELFF. DNA for the CDR3: TGTGCCAGCGATATACAGGGGCCCGACACCGGGGAGCTGTTTTTT.

The rearrangement uses TRBV15 and TRBJ2-7; D ambiguous. The CDR3 runs to 11 residues. Trimming stripped 4 bases from V and 7 bases from J, with 8 bases between. Germline CDR1 and CDR2: LNHNV and YYDKDF (reference sequence). CDR3 coding DNA: TGTGCCACCAGCAACTTAGAAGAGCAGTACTTC. Translating it yields CATSNLEEQYF.

This sequence joins TRBV19 and TRBJ1-3, with 7 bases that match TRBD1. Per germline, CDR1 LNHDA and CDR2 SQIVND (reference sequence). This CDR3 is 17 amino acids long. The V segment lost 5 bases and the J segment 0 bases; nucleotides outside the gene matches: 10. For the CDR3, the DNA is TGTGCCAGTAGTCCCTGGGACAGAATCATCTCTGGAAACACCATATATTTT. Protein sequence: CASSPWDRIISGNTIYF.